This is a list of T cell receptor beta chains from one sample in a study of blood T cells in healthy people across ages. A single record per CDR3 protein comes from TCRdb applying MiXCR to the 5' RACE reads. The profile shows hundreds of thousands of distinct CDR3 sequences, under 25% of them singletons. The sample comprised blood. These receptors originate from a man aged 70 or older in good health. Both conserved end residues are part of each CDR3. Each record gives: clone size, J gene, D gene, V gene, CDR3 protein, CDR3 DNA. D genes are given only for firm matches. Clone size is shown for a subset of rows, as once, few, many or a class of expanded clone.

many | TRBJ2-1 | TRBD2 | TRBV27 | CASSAGNYNEQFF | TGTGCCAGCTCAGCGGGAAACTACAATGAGCAGTTCTTC
few | TRBJ2-6 | - | TRBV5-1 | CASSFIDRTGANVLTF | TGCGCCAGCAGCTTTATCGACAGGACTGGGGCCAACGTCCTGACTTTC
few | TRBJ2-1 | - | TRBV12-3/TRBV12-4 | CASSSPNRRTSDSGSSYNEQFF | TGTGCCAGCAGTTCCCCCAACAGGCGTACTTCCGATAGCGGAAGCTCCTACAATGAGCAGTTCTTC
many | TRBJ2-7 | TRBD1 | TRBV27 | CASGQGSHEQYF | TGTGCCAGCGGACAGGGTAGTCACGAGCAGTACTTC
few | TRBJ1-1 | - | TRBV30 | CALNDGNTEAFF | TGTGCCTTGAATGACGGAAACACTGAAGCTTTCTTT
few | TRBJ2-7 | TRBD2 | TRBV7-2 | CASSLDLASGTYEQYF | TGTGCCAGCAGCTTAGATCTCGCTAGCGGCACCTACGAGCAGTACTTC
few | TRBJ2-2 | - | TRBV7-3 | CASSLNPGRATGELFF | TGTGCCAGCAGCTTAAACCCCGGCAGGGCCACCGGGGAGCTGTTTTTT
- | TRBJ2-6 | - | TRBV6-5 | CASSYYQGTGANVLTF | TGTGCCAGCAGTTACTATCAGGGAACCGGGGCCAACGTCCTGACTTTC
few | TRBJ2-5 | TRBD1 | TRBV6-2/TRBV6-3 | CASSISTGVYQETQYF | TGTGCCAGCAGTATATCGACAGGGGTATACCAAGAGACCCAGTACTTC
many | TRBJ2-1 | TRBD1 | TRBV9 | CASSLGQNYNEQFF | TGTGCCAGCAGCCTGGGACAGAACTACAATGAGCAGTTCTTC
few | TRBJ2-1 | - | TRBV5-1 | CASSLAQNYNEQFF | TGCGCCAGCAGCTTGGCCCAGAACTACAATGAGCAGTTCTTC
- | TRBJ1-1 | - | TRBV4-1 | CASSLDRLDTEAFF | TGCGCCAGCAGCCTCGACAGGTTGGACACTGAAGCTTTCTTT
- | TRBJ1-4 | TRBD1 | TRBV10-3 | CAISDPTGAGITNEKLFF | TGTGCCATCAGTGACCCCACAGGGGCGGGGATCACTAATGAAAAACTGTTTTTT
- | TRBJ2-7 | TRBD2 | TRBV12-3/TRBV12-4 | CASSRTGLGYEQYF | TGTGCCAGCAGCCGGACGGGACTAGGGTACGAGCAGTACTTC
- | TRBJ2-3 | - | TRBV7-2 | CASSLRDADTQYF | TGTGCCAGCAGCTTAAGGGACGCAGATACGCAGTATTTT
- | TRBJ1-1 | TRBD1 | TRBV5-1 | CASSLGTGGLGTEAFF | TGCGCCAGCAGCTTGGGGACAGGGGGATTAGGCACTGAAGCTTTCTTT
few | TRBJ2-7 | TRBD2 | TRBV6-2/TRBV6-3 | CASSYGTSITYEQYF | TGTGCCAGCAGTTACGGGACTAGCATTACCTACGAGCAGTACTTC
- | TRBJ1-2 | - | TRBV18 | CAGSPEIPGNYGYTF | TGTGCCGGCTCACCCGAGATACCCGGTAACTATGGCTACACCTTC
- | TRBJ1-4 | - | TRBV7-2 | CASKSGGSGEKLFF | TGTGCCAGCAAAAGTGGGGGGTCGGGTGAAAAACTGTTTTTT
- | TRBJ1-5 | - | TRBV12-3/TRBV12-4 | CASSFGDQQPQHF | TGTGCCAGCAGTTTTGGAGACCAGCAGCCCCAGCATTTT
- | TRBJ2-3 | - | TRBV20-1 | CSAPKLDTQYF | TGCAGTGCTCCGAAGCTGGATACGCAGTATTTT
few | TRBJ2-7 | TRBD2 | TRBV5-4 | CASSGGTSTRYEQYF | TGTGCCAGCAGCGGCGGGACTAGCACCCGCTACGAGCAGTACTTC
- | TRBJ2-7 | TRBD2 | TRBV11-1 | CASSPTGLISYEQYF | TGTGCCAGCAGCCCAACGGGACTAATCTCCTACGAGCAGTACTTC
- | TRBJ2-2 | - | TRBV6-1 | CASRVGTVGELFF | TGTGCCAGCAGGGTCGGCACGGTCGGGGAGCTGTTTTTT
- | TRBJ2-5 | - | TRBV5-1 | CASSLGSFAGQQETQYF | TGCGCCAGCAGCTTGGGGTCTTTCGCGGGACAGCAAGAGACCCAGTACTTC